The next 2 T cell receptor beta chains were all read from a single sample in a study of blood T cell repertoires in COVID-19. Some clones are missing from TCRdb's copy, which holds only in-frame ones; the method was immunoSEQ multiplex PCR. The repertoire holds roughly 160,000 clones, around 74% seen once, with about 3% in the top ten. Sequenced material: peripheral blood. The source of these receptors is a woman of 80 years or more with acute or convalescent COVID-19.

This clone was counted a few times. V is TRBV4-2 and J is TRBJ2-2; D possibly corresponds to TRBD1 (6 bases). Trimming removed 1 base at V and 4 bases at J, with 13 bases between. Germline V gives CDR1 LGHNA, CDR2 YNFKEQ. This CDR3 contains 16 residues. CDR3 sequence: CASSQARGTSTGELFF. CDR3 DNA: TGTGCCAGCAGCCAAGCTAGGGGGACCTCCACCGGGGAGCTGTTTTTT.

The CDR3 spells CASSVATGLVSPLHF. In DNA form, the CDR3 reads TGTGCCAGCAGCGTAGCTACAGGGTTGGTTTCACCCCTCCACTTT. The chain combines TRBV9 with TRBJ1-6; D possibly corresponds to TRBD1 (6 bases). V was cut by 0 bases and J by 9 bases, with 13 bases left in between. The CDR3 extends over 15 amino acids. Looked up from germline, CDR1 is SGDLS and CDR2 is YYNGEE. The variable domain in full, with the rest retrieved from reference TRBV9 and TRBJ1-6, is DSGVTQTPKHLITATGQRVTLRCSPRSGDLSVYWYQQSLDQGLQFLIQYYNGEERAKGNILERFSAQQFPDLHSELNLSSLELGDSALYFCASSVATGLVSPLHFGNGTRLTVT.